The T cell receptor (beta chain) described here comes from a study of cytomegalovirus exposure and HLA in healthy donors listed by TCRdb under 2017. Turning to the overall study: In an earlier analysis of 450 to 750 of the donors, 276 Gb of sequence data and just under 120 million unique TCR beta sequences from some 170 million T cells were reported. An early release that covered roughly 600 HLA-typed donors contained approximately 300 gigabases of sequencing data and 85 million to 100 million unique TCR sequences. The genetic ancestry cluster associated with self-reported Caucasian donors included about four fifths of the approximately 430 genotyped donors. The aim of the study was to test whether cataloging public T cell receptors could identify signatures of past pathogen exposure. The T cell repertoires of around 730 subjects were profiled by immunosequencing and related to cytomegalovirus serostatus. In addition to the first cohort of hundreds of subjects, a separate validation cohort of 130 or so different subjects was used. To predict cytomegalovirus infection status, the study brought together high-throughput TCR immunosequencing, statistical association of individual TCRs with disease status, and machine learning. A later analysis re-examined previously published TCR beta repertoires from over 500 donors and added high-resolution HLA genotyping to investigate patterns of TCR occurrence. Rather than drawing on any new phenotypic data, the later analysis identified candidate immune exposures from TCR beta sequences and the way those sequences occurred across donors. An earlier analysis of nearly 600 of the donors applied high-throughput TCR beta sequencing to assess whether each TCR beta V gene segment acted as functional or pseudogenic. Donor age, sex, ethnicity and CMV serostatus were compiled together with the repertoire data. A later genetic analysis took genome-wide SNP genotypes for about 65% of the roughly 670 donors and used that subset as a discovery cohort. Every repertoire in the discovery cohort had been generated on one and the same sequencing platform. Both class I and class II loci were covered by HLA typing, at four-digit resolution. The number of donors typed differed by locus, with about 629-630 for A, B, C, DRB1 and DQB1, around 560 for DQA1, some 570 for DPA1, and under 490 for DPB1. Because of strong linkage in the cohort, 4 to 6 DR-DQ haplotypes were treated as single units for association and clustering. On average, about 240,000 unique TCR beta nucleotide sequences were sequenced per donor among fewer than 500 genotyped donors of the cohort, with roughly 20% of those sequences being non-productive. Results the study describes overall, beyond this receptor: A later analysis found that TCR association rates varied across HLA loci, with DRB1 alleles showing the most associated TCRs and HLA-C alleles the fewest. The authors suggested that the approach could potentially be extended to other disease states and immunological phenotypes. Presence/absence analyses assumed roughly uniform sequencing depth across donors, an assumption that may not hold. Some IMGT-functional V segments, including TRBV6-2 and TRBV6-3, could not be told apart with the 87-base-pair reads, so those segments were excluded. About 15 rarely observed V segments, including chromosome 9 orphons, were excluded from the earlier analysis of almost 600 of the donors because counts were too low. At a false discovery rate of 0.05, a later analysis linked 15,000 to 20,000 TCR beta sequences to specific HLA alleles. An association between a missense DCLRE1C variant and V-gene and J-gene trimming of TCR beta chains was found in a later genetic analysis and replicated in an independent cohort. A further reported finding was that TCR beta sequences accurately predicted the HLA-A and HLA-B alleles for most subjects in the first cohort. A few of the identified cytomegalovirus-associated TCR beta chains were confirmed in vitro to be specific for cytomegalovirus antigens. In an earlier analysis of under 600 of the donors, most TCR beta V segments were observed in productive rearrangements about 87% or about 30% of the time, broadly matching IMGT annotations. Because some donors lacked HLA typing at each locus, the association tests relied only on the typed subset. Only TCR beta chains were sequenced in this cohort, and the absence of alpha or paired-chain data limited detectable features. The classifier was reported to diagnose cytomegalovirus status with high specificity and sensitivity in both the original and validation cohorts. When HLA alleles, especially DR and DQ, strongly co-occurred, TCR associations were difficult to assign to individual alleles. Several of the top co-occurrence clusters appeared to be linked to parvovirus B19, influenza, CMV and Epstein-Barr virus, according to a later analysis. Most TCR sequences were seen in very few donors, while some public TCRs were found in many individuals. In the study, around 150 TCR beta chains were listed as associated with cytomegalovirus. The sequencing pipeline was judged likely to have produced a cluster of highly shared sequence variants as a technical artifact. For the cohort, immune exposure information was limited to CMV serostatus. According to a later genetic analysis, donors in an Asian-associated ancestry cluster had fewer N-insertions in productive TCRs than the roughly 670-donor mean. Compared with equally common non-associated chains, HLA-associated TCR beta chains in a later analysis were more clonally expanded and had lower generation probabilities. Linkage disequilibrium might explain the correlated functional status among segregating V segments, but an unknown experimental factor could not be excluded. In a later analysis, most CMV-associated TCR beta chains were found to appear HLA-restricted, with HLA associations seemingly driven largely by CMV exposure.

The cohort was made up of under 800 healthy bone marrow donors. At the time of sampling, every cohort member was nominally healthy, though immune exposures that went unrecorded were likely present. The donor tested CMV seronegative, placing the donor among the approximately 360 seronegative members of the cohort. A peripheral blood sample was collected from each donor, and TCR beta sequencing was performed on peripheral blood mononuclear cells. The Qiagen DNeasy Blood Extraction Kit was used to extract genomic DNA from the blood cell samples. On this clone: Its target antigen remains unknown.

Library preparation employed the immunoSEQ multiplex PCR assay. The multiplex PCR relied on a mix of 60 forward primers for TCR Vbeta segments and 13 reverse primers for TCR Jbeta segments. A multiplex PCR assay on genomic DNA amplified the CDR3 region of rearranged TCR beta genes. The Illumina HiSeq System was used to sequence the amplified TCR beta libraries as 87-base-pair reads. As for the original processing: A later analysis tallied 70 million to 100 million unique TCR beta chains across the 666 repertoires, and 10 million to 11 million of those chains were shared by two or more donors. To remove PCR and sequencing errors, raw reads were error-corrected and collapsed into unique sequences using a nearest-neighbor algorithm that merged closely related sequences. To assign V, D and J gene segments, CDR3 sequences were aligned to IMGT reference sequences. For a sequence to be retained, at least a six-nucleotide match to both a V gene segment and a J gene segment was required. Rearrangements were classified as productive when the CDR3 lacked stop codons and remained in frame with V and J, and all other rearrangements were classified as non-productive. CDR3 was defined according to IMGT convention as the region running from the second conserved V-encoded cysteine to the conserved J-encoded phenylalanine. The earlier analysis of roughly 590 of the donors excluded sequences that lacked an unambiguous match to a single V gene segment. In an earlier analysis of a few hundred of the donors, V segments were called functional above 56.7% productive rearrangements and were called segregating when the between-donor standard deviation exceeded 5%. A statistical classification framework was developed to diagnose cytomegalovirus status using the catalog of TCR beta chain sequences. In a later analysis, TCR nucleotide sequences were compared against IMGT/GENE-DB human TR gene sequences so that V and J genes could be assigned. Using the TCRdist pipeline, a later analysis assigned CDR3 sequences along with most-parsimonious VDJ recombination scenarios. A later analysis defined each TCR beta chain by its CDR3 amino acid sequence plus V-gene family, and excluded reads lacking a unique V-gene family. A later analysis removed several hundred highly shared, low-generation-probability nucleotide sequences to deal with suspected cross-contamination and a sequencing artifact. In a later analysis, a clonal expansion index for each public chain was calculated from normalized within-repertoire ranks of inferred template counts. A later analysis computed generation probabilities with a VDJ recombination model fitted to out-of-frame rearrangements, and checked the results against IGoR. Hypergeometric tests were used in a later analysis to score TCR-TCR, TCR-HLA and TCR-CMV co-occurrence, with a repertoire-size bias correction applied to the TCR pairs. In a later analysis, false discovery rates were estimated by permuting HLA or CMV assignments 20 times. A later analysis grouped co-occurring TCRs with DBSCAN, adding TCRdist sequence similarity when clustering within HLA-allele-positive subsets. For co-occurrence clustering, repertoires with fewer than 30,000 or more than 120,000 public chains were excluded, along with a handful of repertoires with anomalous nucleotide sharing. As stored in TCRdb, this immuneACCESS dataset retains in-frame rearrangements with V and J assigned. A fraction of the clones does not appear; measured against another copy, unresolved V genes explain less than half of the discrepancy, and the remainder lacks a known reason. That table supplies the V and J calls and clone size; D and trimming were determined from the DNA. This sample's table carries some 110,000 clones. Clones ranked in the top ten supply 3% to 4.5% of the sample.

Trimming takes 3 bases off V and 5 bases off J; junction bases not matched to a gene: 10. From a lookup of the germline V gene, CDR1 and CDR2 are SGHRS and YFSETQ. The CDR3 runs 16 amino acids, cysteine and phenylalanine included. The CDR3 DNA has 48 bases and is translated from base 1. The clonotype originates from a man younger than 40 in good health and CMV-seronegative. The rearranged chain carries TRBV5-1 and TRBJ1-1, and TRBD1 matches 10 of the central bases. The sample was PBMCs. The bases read TGCGCCAGCAGCTCAGGACAGGGGGTGGGAGGAACTGAAGCTTTCTTT. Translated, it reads CASSSGQGVGGTEAFF. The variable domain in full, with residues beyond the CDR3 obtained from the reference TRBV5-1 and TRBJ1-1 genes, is KAGVTQTPRYLIKTRGQQVTLSCSPISGHRSVSWYQQTPGQGLQFLFEYFSETQRNKGNFPGRFSGRQFSNSRSEMNVSTLELGDSALYLCASSSGQGVGGTEAFFGQGTRLTVV.